One and the same sample provided the 3 T cell receptor beta chains below, sequenced in a study of blood T cell repertoires in COVID-19. The data were produced by immunoSEQ multiplex PCR, yet TCRdb's version contains in-frame clones alone and is incomplete. This sample has 90,000 to 110,000 clones, with around 86% found just once. Sequencing input: peripheral blood. The receptors derive from a middle-aged man with acute or convalescent COVID-19.

This rearrangement joins TRBV11-3 to TRBJ2-7; 9 bases align to TRBD1. Trimming at V came to 5 bases and at J to 2 bases, leaving 4 bases not matched to a gene. Germline assignment: CDR1 SGHNT and CDR2 YENEEA. CDR3 length: 14 amino acids. CDR3 residues: CASSPWTGAYEQYF. The DNA of the CDR3 is TGTGCCAGCAGCCCTTGGACAGGGGCCTACGAGCAGTACTTC.

This rearrangement joins TRBV11-3 to TRBJ2-6; no firm D call. Trimming removed 5 bases at V and 5 bases at J, with 7 bases between. This CDR3 comprises 13 residues. Germline CDR1 is SGHNT and CDR2 is YENEEA. CDR3 sequence reads: CASSPHRANVLTF. The DNA of the CDR3 is TGTGCCAGCAGCCCCCATCGGGCCAACGTCCTGACTTTC. Using reference TRBV11-3 and TRBJ2-6 for the parts outside the CDR3, the full variable domain is EAGVVQSPRYKIIEKKQPVAFWCNPISGHNTLYWYLQNLGQGPELLIRYENEEAVDDSQLPKDRFSAERLKGVDSTLKIQPAELGDSAVYLCASSPHRANVLTFGAGSRLTVL.

V and J are TRBV6-6 and TRBJ1-2; TRBD1 agrees at 8 bases. After removal of 6 bases from V and 7 bases from J, the junction contained 10 bases not matched to a gene. Germline V gene sequence: CDR1 MNHNY, CDR2 SVGAGI (reference sequence). The CDR3 has 14 amino acids. The chain's CDR3 is CASRPGQGGFGYTF. The CDR3 DNA reads TGTGCCAGCAGGCCCGGACAGGGAGGGTTTGGCTACACCTTC.